This T cell receptor (beta chain) came from a study of beta chain features in type 1 diabetes. Broader study findings: Moderate but significant shortening of TCRB CDR3s was recorded in all four CD4+ subsets from Type 1 diabetes patients. More deletions and fewer insertions at VDJ junctions were seen in type 1 diabetes patients.

CDR3 length equals 14 residues. Germline assignment: CDR1 SGHNT and CDR2 YYREEE (reference sequence). The V gene lost 0 bases and the J gene lost 6 bases, with 11 bases spanning the gap. Expressed TCRB transcripts were sequenced after all isolated RNA was converted to cDNA. Produced via immunoSEQ multiplex PCR; TCRdb's table is partial and in-frame only. Here the sample spans 300,000 or so clones, less than 15% being singletons. Regarding this clone: Its antigen is not identified.

The sequence came from a woman aged 18-29 years with type 1 diabetes. The sample comprised naive CD4+ T cells from blood. The gene calls are TRBV5-4 and TRBJ2-3; D possibly corresponds to TRBD2 (5 bases). CDR3 amino acids: CASSLAGGLDTQYF. CDR3 in DNA: TGTGCCAGCAGCTTGGCGGGCGGGCTGGATACGCAGTATTTT.